The 9 T cell receptor beta chains presented below share a single source sample, sequenced in a study of CD8 T cells in ankylosing spondylitis. TCRdb reprocessed the 5' RACE reads via MiXCR and lists one record per CDR3 protein. Here the sample spans about 240,000 distinct CDR3 sequences, under 30% being singletons. Sequenced material: blood, either unsorted or a sorted T cell fraction (not recorded which). The receptors derive from a male donor with ankylosing spondylitis or in good health (not recorded which).

This clonotype was seen ten or more times. The chain joins TRBV29-1 to TRBJ1-4; D remains ambiguous. Germline V gives CDR1 SQVTM, CDR2 ANQGSEA. This CDR3 comprises 11 residues. Trimming cost V 7 bases and J 8 bases, with 11 bases left between them. CDR3 coding DNA: TGCAGCGCCTTATCGGGAGAAAAACTGTTTTTT. Its protein product is CSALSGEKLFF.

In its sample, this clonotype was seen a few times. The rearrangement joins TRBV20-1 to TRBJ2-1; tentative D call: TRBD1 (6 bases). V was clipped by 0 bases and J by 4 bases, with 10 bases between them. This CDR3 region has 14 residues. Germline V gives CDR1 DFQATT, CDR2 SNEGSKA (reference sequence). CDR3 nucleotides: TGCAGTGCTAGAGATGCCAGGGGATACAATGAGCAGTTCTTC. Amino acids: CSARDARGYNEQFF.

This clonotype was counted only a few times. V and J are TRBV20-1 and TRBJ2-3, with a tentative D call TRBD2 (6 bases). This CDR3 is 13 amino acids long. V was pared by 5 bases and J by 4 bases, with 13 bases between. Germline V CDR1 and CDR2: DFQATT, SNEGSKA (reference sequence). CDR3 residues: CSAPPGGADTQYF. Here the CDR3 DNA reads TGCAGTGCTCCTCCGGGCGGGGCAGATACGCAGTATTTT.

The J gene is TRBJ1-1, the V gene TRBV20-1, with D possibly matching TRBD1 (6 bases). The CDR3 has 17 amino acids. Germline assignment: CDR1 DFQATT and CDR2 SNEGSKA (reference sequence). V was cut by 1 base and J by 0 bases, with 18 bases left in between. The CDR3 nucleotides are TGCAGTGCTAGAGGGTTTAACAGGGACCACATGAACACTGAAGCTTTCTTT. It specifies CSARGFNRDHMNTEAFF.

This clonotype was seen at least ten times. The V and J genes are TRBV20-1 and TRBJ2-7, with D unclear. The germline gives CDR1 DFQATT, CDR2 SNEGSKA (reference sequence). CDR3 length equals 10 residues. The germline V and J ends were trimmed by 3 bases and 10 bases, with 10 bases remaining between them. The chain's CDR3 is CSASTDAQYF. In nucleotides, the CDR3 is TGCAGTGCTAGCACCGACGCCCAGTACTTC.

The sample holds a few counts of this clonotype. The chain joins TRBV3-1 to TRBJ2-1, with D perhaps given as TRBD1 or TRBD2 (6 bases each). Germline loops: CDR1 LGHDT, CDR2 YNNKEL (reference sequence). The CDR3 runs to 15 residues. Trimming stripped 0 bases from V and 6 bases from J, with 12 bases between. This CDR3 reads CASSQEGGRGNEQFF. CDR3 nucleotide sequence: TGTGCCAGCAGCCAAGAGGGGGGCAGGGGCAATGAGCAGTTCTTC.

This sequence joins TRBV7-2 and TRBJ2-1; no definite D call. CDR1 is SGHTA and CDR2 is FQGNSA in the germline V gene. Between the trimmed V and J ends, which lost 5 bases and 5 bases, there was a span of 10 bases. The CDR3 is 13 residues long. DNA of the CDR3: TGTGCCAGCAGCAATACGCAACACAATGAGCAGTTCTTC. Protein: CASSNTQHNEQFF.

The V call is TRBV20-1, the J call TRBJ2-2; D is ambiguous. This CDR3 is 13 amino acids long. CDR1 and CDR2 from the germline V gene are DFQATT and SNEGSKA (reference sequence). V lost 6 bases to trimming and J lost 2 bases, with 10 bases between them. The CDR3 spells CSAQTTNTGELFF. The CDR3 coding sequence is TGCAGTGCCCAAACGACCAACACCGGGGAGCTGTTTTTT.

V is TRBV5-5 and J is TRBJ2-1; no clear D. The CDR3 spans 13 residues. V was pared by 4 bases and J by 5 bases, with 10 bases between. Germline CDR1 SGHKS, CDR2 YYEKEE (reference sequence). CDR3 sequence (DNA): TGTGCCAGCAGCCGCGGCGCCAACAATGAGCAGTTCTTC. Amino acid sequence: CASSRGANNEQFF.